This TCR beta chain was recovered during a study of post-analysis software for immune sequencing data. TCR beta cDNA libraries included unique molecular identifiers. Around 500,000 cDNA molecules were obtained from about 0.98 to 11 million T cells. Each CDR3 protein gets one entry after TCRdb re-called the PCR reads with MiXCR. The repertoire holds around 260,000 distinct CDR3 sequences, around 34% seen once, with 4% to 6% in the top ten. Sequencing used blood. The TCR sequence derives from a girl aged 10 to 17 with multiple sclerosis.

The CDR3 region is CSAAGDGLRETQYF. The CDR3 nucleotides read TGCAGTGCAGCGGGCGACGGGCTTCGTGAGACCCAGTACTTC. The chain combines TRBV20-1 with TRBJ2-7, with a tentative D call TRBD2 (6 bases). The J call may be faulty, since TRBJ2-5 better matches the DNA end. Germline assignment: CDR1 DFQATT and CDR2 SNEGSKA (reference sequence). CDR3 length equals 14 residues.